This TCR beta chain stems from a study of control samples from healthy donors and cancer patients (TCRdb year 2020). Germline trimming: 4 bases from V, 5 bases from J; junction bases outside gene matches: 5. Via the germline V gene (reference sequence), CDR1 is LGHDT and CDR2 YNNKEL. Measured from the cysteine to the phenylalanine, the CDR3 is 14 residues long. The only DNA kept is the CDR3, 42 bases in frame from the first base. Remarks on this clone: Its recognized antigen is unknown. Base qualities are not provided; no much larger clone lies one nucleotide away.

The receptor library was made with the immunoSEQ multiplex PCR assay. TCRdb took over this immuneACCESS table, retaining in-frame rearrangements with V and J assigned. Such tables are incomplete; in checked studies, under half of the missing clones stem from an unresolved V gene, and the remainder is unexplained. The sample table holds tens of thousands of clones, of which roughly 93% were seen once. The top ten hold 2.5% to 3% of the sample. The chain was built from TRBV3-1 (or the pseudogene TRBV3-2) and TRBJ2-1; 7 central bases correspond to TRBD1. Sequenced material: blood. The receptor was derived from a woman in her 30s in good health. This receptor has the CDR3 CASSLRQGHNEQFF. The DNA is TGTGCCAGCAGCCTCAGACAGGGCCACAATGAGCAGTTCTTC.